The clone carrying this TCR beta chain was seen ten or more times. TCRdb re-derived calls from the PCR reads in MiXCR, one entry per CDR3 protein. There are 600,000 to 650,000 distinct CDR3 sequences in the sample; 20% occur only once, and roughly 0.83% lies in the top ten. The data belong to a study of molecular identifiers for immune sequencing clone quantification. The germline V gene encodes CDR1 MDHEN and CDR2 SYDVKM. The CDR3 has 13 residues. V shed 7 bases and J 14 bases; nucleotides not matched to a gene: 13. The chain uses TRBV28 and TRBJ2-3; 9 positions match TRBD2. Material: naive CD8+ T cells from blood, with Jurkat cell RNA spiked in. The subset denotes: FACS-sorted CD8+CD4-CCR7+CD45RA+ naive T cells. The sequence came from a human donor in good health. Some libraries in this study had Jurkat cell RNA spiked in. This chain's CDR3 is CASTPTGAREGYF. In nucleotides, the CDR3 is TGTGCCAGCACCCCGACCGGGGCGCGGGAGGGGTATTTT.